The rows below give T cell receptor beta chains drawn from one sample of a study of post-analysis software for immune sequencing data. One entry per CDR3 protein, called by TCRdb with MiXCR from the PCR reads. The sample yields 820,000 or so distinct CDR3 sequences, around 53% seen once. What was sequenced was blood. The receptors here all came from a girl aged 5-17 years with multiple sclerosis. Each CDR3 is given with its conserved first and last residue. The order of the fields is clone size, V gene, J gene, D gene, CDR3 protein, CDR3 DNA. The D gene is left open where the match is weak. Some rows mark clone size as missing; the rest say once, few, many or name a class of expanded clone.

NA	TRBV30	TRBJ2-7	TRBD2	CAWSVGGGFYEQYF	TGTGCCTGGAGTGTTGGCGGGGGGTTCTACGAGCAGTACTTC
NA	TRBV6-6	TRBJ1-5	TRBD1	CASSYDRGNQPQHF	TGTGCCAGCAGTTACGACAGGGGGAATCAGCCCCAGCATTTT
NA	TRBV6-6	TRBJ2-5	TRBD2	CASKNSGGGKETQYF	TGTGCCAGCAAAAATAGCGGGGGGGGTAAAGAGACCCAGTACTTC
NA	TRBV3-1	TRBJ2-2	NA	CASSHVPGELFF	TGTGCCAGCAGCCATGTGCCCGGGGAGCTGTTTTTT
few	TRBV3-1	TRBJ2-3	NA	CASSQDLGGGQTQYF	TGTGCCAGCAGCCAAGATCTAGGGGGAGGGCAAACGCAGTATTTT
once	TRBV3-1	TRBJ2-7	NA	CASSHHRNEQYF	TGTGCCAGCAGCCACCACAGGAACGAGCAGTACTTC
once	TRBV12-3/TRBV12-4	TRBJ2-4	NA	CASTGGDAKNIQYF	TGTGCCAGCACCGGCGGGGATGCCAAAAACATTCAGTACTTC
NA	TRBV9	TRBJ2-2	TRBD2	CASSPRSGRGNTGELFF	TGTGCCAGCAGCCCAAGATCGGGGAGGGGAAACACCGGGGAGCTGTTTTTT
NA	TRBV6-4	TRBJ2-3	TRBD2	CASSDGSGSTDTQYF	TGTGCCAGCAGTGACGGTAGCGGGAGTACAGATACGCAGTATTTT
once	TRBV20-1	TRBJ2-5	NA	CSARDQETRYF	TGCAGTGCTAGAGATCAGGAGACCCGGTACTTC
NA	TRBV18	TRBJ2-7	TRBD1	CASSPWDRGEQYF	TGTGCCAGCTCACCCTGGGACAGGGGCGAGCAGTACTTC
NA	TRBV5-1	TRBJ2-7	NA	CASSLVRGSYEQYF	TGTGCCAGCAGCTTAGTTCGCGGTTCCTACGAGCAGTACTTC
few	TRBV20-1	TRBJ2-1	TRBD2	CSARGSGGNEQFF	TGCAGTGCTAGAGGTAGCGGGGGCAATGAGCAGTTCTTC
NA	TRBV29-1	TRBJ1-1	TRBD1	CSFSGTALENTEAFF	TGCAGCTTCTCCGGGACAGCTTTGGAGAACACTGAAGCTTTCTTT
NA	TRBV5-6	TRBJ2-1	NA	CASSPRGPNYNEQFF	TGTGCCAGCAGCCCCCGGGGACCGAACTACAATGAGCAGTTCTTC
few	TRBV6-5	TRBJ2-7	NA	CASSPHGGANNEQYF	TGTGCCAGCAGTCCCCATGGGGGCGCGAATAACGAGCAGTACTTC
NA	TRBV7-9	TRBJ2-3	NA	CASSLGQTGSTDTQYF	TGTGCCAGCAGCTTAGGCCAGACAGGTAGCACAGATACGCAGTATTTT
NA	TRBV28	TRBJ2-6	NA	CASRLGKSGANVLTF	TGTGCCAGCCGCCTCGGAAAATCTGGGGCCAACGTCCTGACTTTC
NA	TRBV5-3	TRBJ2-7	NA	CASSLASHGEYEQYF	TGTGCCAGCAGCCTCGCTAGCCACGGAGAATACGAGCAGTACTTC
few	TRBV7-2	TRBJ2-3	NA	CASSLWWDFYTDTQYF	TGTGCCAGCAGCTTATGGTGGGACTTCTACACAGATACGCAGTATTTT
NA	TRBV4-2	TRBJ2-7	NA	CASSQDRQAGYEQYF	TGTGCCAGCAGCCAAGACCGACAGGCCGGATACGAGCAGTACTTC
few	TRBV20-1	TRBJ2-3	TRBD2	CSAVLAGVTDTQYF	TGCAGTGCTGTACTAGCGGGGGTCACAGATACGCAGTATTTT
NA	TRBV10-3	TRBJ1-6	NA	CAISEGRERYNSPLHF	TGTGCCATCAGTGAGGGCAGGGAGAGATATAATTCACCCCTCCACTTT
NA	TRBV12-3/TRBV12-4	TRBJ2-7	NA	CASSLMAGRTAYEQYF	TGTGCCAGCAGCCTAATGGCAGGACGGACGGCCTACGAGCAGTACTTC